The clone carrying this T cell receptor beta chain turned up a few times. What it binds is unknown. Germline V gene sequence: CDR1 MDHEN, CDR2 SYDVKM. Trimming cost V 3 bases and J 8 bases, with 13 bases left between them. CDR3 length: 13 amino acids. The data were taken from a study of post-analysis software for immune sequencing data. The study, taken as a whole, reports: The five TRBV segments detected at higher frequency in patients than in controls included TRBV5-6, TRBV5-1 and TRBV20-1.

Tagging with unique molecular identifiers was a feature of the TCR beta cDNA libraries. TCRdb re-derived calls from the PCR reads in MiXCR, one entry per CDR3 protein. The profile covers around 700,000 distinct CDR3 sequences, with 55% to 70% appearing a single time and around 11% taken by the ten largest. The chain employs TRBV28 and TRBJ1-2; tentatively, D is TRBD1 (5 bases). This receptor was identified in a girl aged 2 to 9 with multiple sclerosis. The material sequenced was blood. The CDR3 spells CASSLIMGGGYTF. CDR3 sequence (DNA): TGTGCCAGCAGTTTGATAATGGGGGGAGGCTACACCTTC.